This T cell receptor beta chain originates from a study of circulating and synovial CD4+ cells in juvenile arthritis. Study observations and caveats: CPL and bulk CD4 samples differed at least tenfold in T cell genomes. Some such blood samples were as oligoclonal as synovium.

The V and J ends lost 5 bases and 5 bases, in that order; junction bases with no gene match: 5. The CDR3 runs to 14 residues. The V gene's germline CDR1 is SGHNT and CDR2 YENEEA. This table comes from immunoSEQ multiplex PCR, and its TCRdb copy is limited to in-frame clones, with some not included. The table lists about 33,000 clones, 90% to 95% of them singletons. Comments on this clone: The antigen is unknown.

Source material: CD4+ T cells from blood. This chain joins TRBV11-3 and TRBJ2-7; 11 nucleotides line up with TRBD1. The TCR was taken from a human donor with juvenile idiopathic arthritis. The CDR3 reads CASSPGQGDNEQYF. The CDR3 region has the DNA TGTGCCAGCAGCCCGGGACAGGGGGATAACGAGCAGTACTTC.